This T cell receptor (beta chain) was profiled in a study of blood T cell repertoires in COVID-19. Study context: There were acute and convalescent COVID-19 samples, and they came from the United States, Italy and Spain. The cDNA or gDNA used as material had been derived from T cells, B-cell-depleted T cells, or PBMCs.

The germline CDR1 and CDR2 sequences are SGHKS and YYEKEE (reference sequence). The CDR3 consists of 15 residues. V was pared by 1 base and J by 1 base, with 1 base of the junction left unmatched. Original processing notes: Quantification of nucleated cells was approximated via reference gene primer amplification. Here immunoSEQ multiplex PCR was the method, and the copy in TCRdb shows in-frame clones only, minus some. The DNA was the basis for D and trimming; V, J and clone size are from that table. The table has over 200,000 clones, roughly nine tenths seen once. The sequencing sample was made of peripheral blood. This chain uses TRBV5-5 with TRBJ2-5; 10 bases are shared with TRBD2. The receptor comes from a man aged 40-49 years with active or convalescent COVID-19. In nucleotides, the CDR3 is TGTGCCAGCAGCTTGATAGCGGGGGGCCAAGAGACCCAGTACTTC. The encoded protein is CASSLIAGGQETQYF.